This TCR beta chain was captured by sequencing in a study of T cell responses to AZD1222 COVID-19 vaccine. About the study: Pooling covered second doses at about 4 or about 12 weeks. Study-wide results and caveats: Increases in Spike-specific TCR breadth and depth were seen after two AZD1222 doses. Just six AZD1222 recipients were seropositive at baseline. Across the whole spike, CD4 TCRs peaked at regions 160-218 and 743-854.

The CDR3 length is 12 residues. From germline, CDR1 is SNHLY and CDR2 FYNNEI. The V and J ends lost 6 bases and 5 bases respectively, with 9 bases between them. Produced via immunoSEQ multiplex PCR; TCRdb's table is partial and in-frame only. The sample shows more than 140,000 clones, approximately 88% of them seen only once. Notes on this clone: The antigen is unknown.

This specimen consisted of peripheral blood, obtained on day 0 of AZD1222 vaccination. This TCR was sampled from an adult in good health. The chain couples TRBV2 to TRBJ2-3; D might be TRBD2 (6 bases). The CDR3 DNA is TGTGCCAGCAGCCTGGGGGGAGATACGCAGTATTTT. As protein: CASSLGGDTQYF. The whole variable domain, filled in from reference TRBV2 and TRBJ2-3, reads EPEVTQTPSHQVTQMGQEVILRCVPISNHLYFYWYRQILGQKVEFLVSFYNNEISEKSEIFDDQFSVERPDGSNFTLKIRSTKLEDSAMYFCASSLGGDTQYFGPGTRLTVL.